This TCR beta chain was obtained from a study of early T cells in non-severe SARS-CoV-2 infection. Many counts were recorded for this clonotype. The TCR library protocol was used to attach unique molecular identifiers. These identifiers were attached to individual cDNA molecules. TCRdb re-analysed the 5' RACE reads in MiXCR, keeping a single row per CDR3 protein. The sample lists about 77,000 distinct CDR3 sequences, 8.5% to 10% seen once, with more than 4.5% in the top ten. The source material was whole blood. The receptor was isolated from an adult who was a healthcare worker with PCR-confirmed SARS-CoV-2 infection or an uninfected control (not recorded which).

CDR3 sequence: CASSRGRDSGELFF. CDR3 sequence (DNA): TGTGCCAGCAGCCGTGGGCGGGACTCCGGGGAGCTGTTTTTT. V usage is TRBV4-2 and J usage is TRBJ2-2, with D perhaps matching TRBD2 (6 bases). Deletions cut 4 bases from V and 6 bases from J, with 12 bases between. Germline V lookup: CDR1 LGHNA, CDR2 YNFKEQ. This CDR3 contains 14 residues.